A single sample gave rise to the 30 T cell receptor beta chains below, sequenced in a study of technical replicates of blood from a handful of donors. Produced via immunoSEQ multiplex PCR; TCRdb's table is partial and in-frame only. The sample consists of 55,000 to 65,000 clones, 80% to 95% of them appearing once. The sequenced material came from PBMCs. These receptors originate from a human donor in good health. Some clones in this sample may be carry-over from other donors' samples.

V usage is TRBV6-1 and J usage is TRBJ1-1; no clear D gene. Trimming left V 1 base short and J 3 bases short, with 6 bases between. The length of the CDR3 is 13 residues. Germline V gives CDR1 MNHNS, CDR2 SASEGT. The CDR3 loop reads CASSEDGDTEAFF. CDR3 nucleotides: TGTGCCAGCAGTGAAGACGGAGACACTGAAGCTTTCTTT.

This chain uses TRBV7-2 with TRBJ2-4; 8 bases are a match to TRBD1. Germline assignment: CDR1 SGHTA and CDR2 FQGNSA. The V segment lost 2 bases and the J segment 3 bases; nucleotides outside the gene matches: 6. This CDR3 region has 16 residues. The CDR3 coding sequence is TGTGCCAGCAGCTTATCCATCGGGACAGGCAAAAACATTCAGTACTTC. It yields the protein CASSLSIGTGKNIQYF.

The J gene is TRBJ2-5, the V gene TRBV7-2; 7 bases are a match to TRBD1. The germline CDR1 and CDR2 sequences are SGHTA and FQGNSA. The V gene end was trimmed by 2 bases and the J gene end by 4 bases; junction bases not matched to a gene: 4. The CDR3 runs to 14 residues. The CDR3 sequence: CASSLTRGRETQYF. In nucleotides, the CDR3 is TGTGCCAGCAGCTTAACGAGGGGGCGAGAGACCCAGTACTTC.

In this sample, this clone turned up many times. This rearrangement joins TRBV6-5 to TRBJ1-2; TRBD1 matches at 8 bases. This CDR3 is 14 amino acids long. V lost 5 bases to trimming and J lost 6 bases; unmatched junction nucleotides: 8. Germline assignment: CDR1 MNHEY and CDR2 SVGAGI. The CDR3 loop is CASSPQYRGNGYTF. CDR3 bases: TGTGCCAGCAGTCCACAGTACAGGGGGAATGGCTACACCTTC.

The V gene is TRBV28, the J gene TRBJ2-4; 12 bases line up with TRBD1. In germline, CDR1 is MDHEN, CDR2 SYDVKM. V was pared by 6 bases and J by 6 bases, with 6 bases of the junction left unmatched. The CDR3 sequence is 15 residues long. CDR3 bases: TGTGCCAGCAGGCCCGGGACAGGGGGCGGAAACATTCAGTACTTC. It encodes CASRPGTGGGNIQYF.

J is TRBJ2-7 and V is TRBV6-1; 7 bases align to TRBD1. The CDR3 length is 13 residues. V shed 6 bases and J 6 bases; nucleotides not matched to a gene: 8. The germline gives CDR1 MNHNS, CDR2 SASEGT. The CDR3 DNA is TGTGCCAGCAGAACTATGACAGGGTTCGAGCAGTACTTC. As protein: CASRTMTGFEQYF.

The chain joins TRBV7-2 to TRBJ1-2; D gene uncertain. Germline-derived CDR1 and CDR2 are SGHTA and FQGNSA. The CDR3 extends over 15 amino acids. V lost 1 base and J lost 5, with 14 bases in between. The chain's CDR3 is CASSLGLPGRYGYTF. In DNA form, the CDR3 reads TGTGCCAGCAGCTTAGGTCTTCCAGGAAGGTATGGCTACACCTTC. The variable domain in full, completed from reference TRBV7-2 and TRBJ1-2, reads GAGVSQSPSNKVTEKGKDVELRCDPISGHTALYWYRQSLGQGLEFLIYFQGNSAPDKSGLPSDRFSAERTGGSVSTLTIQRTQQEDSAVYLCASSLGLPGRYGYTFGSGTRLTVV.

The CDR3 nucleotides are TGTGCCAGCAGTGAAGCTTGGGGTAGCGGGGCTCGCACAGATACGCAGTATTTT. It yields the protein CASSEAWGSGARTDTQYF. J is TRBJ2-3 and V is TRBV2; TRBD2 aligns across 8 bases. The CDR3 totals 18 residues. With V trimmed by 0 bases and J by 1 base, 9 bases remained unmatched. Germline V lookup: CDR1 SNHLY, CDR2 FYNNEI.

The CDR3 DNA reads TGTGCCAGCAGGGCAACCTACGAGCAGTACTTC. Translated, it gives CASRATYEQYF. The chain combines TRBV6-6 with TRBJ2-7; D not resolved. In germline, CDR1 is MNHNY, CDR2 SVGAGI (reference sequence). This CDR3 is 11 amino acids long. Trimming shortened V by 6 bases and J by 2 bases, and 5 bases separated the two germline ends.

The rearrangement joins TRBV2 to TRBJ2-5, with 11 nucleotides matching TRBD1. CDR3 size: 16 residues. The germline V gene encodes CDR1 SNHLY and CDR2 FYNNEI. J gave up 2 bases and V 7 bases, and 9 bases lay outside the gene matches. In DNA, the CDR3 is TGTGCCAGCACCCCGGACAGGGGGCGAGGACAAGAGACCCAGTACTTC. It translates to CASTPDRGRGQETQYF.

V gene TRBV6-1 combines with J gene TRBJ1-2; TRBD1 aligns across 7 bases. The germline V gene has CDR1 MNHNS and CDR2 SASEGT. V lost 7 bases, J lost 4 bases, and 6 bases stayed unmatched. The CDR3 spans 13 residues. CDR3 sequence: CASTLTGAYGYTF. CDR3 nucleotide sequence: TGTGCCAGCACCCTAACAGGGGCCTATGGCTACACCTTC.

The chain carries TRBV7-2 and TRBJ2-7; 7 nucleotides line up with TRBD2. Germline trimming cut 6 bases from V and 2 bases from J; bases unmatched to any gene: 7. The CDR3 extends over 14 amino acids. From germline, CDR1 is SGHTA and CDR2 FQGNSA. The CDR3 coding sequence is TGTGCCAGCAGTCACGGACTAGATGCCTACGAGCAGTACTTC. This sequence encodes CASSHGLDAYEQYF. The variable domain in full, completed from reference TRBV7-2 and TRBJ2-7, reads GAGVSQSPSNKVTEKGKDVELRCDPISGHTALYWYRQSLGQGLEFLIYFQGNSAPDKSGLPSDRFSAERTGGSVSTLTIQRTQQEDSAVYLCASSHGLDAYEQYFGPGTRLTVT.

V is TRBV9 and J is TRBJ1-2; 11 bases align to TRBD1. This CDR3 has 15 amino acids. CDR1 is SGDLS and CDR2 is YYNGEE in the germline V gene. Trimming removed 3 bases from V and 6 bases from J; junction bases left unmatched: 7. CDR3 bases: TGTGCCAGCAGCGCTCTGGACAGGGGGCTAAATGGCTACACCTTC. Translated, it gives CASSALDRGLNGYTF.

In this sample, this clone turned up once. The chain combines TRBV9 with TRBJ1-5, with D possibly being TRBD1 (5 bases). CDR1 and CDR2 (germline): SGDLS, YYNGEE. This CDR3 comprises 14 residues. V lost 3 bases and J 7 bases, leaving 14 bases between the germline ends. The CDR3 nucleotides are TGTGCCAGCAGCGAGGGGCGGGGAGAACAGCCCCAGCATTTT. As protein: CASSEGRGEQPQHF.

This chain connects TRBV7-9 to TRBJ2-5; 9 bases match TRBD1. Germline V gene lookup returns CDR1 SEHNR and CDR2 FQNEAQ (reference sequence). J gave up 0 bases and V 1 base, and 0 bases lay outside the gene matches. The CDR3 covers 15 residues. CDR3 sequence reads: CASSLGTGDQETQYF. CDR3 coding DNA: TGTGCCAGCAGCTTAGGGACAGGGGACCAAGAGACCCAGTACTTC.

This chain uses TRBV2 with TRBJ2-2; a weak D match, TRBD1 (5 bases). Trimming took off 6 bases at V and 3 bases at J, with 8 bases between the two ends. The length of the CDR3 is 13 residues. Per germline, CDR1 SNHLY and CDR2 FYNNEI. The CDR3 here is CASRDTYTGELFF. The CDR3 DNA sequence: TGTGCCAGCAGGGACACTTACACCGGGGAGCTGTTTTTT.

The chain has TRBV7-6 and TRBJ2-5; D remains unclear. The germline V gene has CDR1 SGHVS and CDR2 FNYEAQ. This CDR3 region has 13 residues. V was pared by 4 bases and J by 2 bases, with 8 bases between. The CDR3 loop is CASSWQSQETQYF. CDR3 DNA: TGTGCCAGCAGCTGGCAGTCTCAAGAGACCCAGTACTTC.

The chain is built from TRBV5-6 and TRBJ2-1, with D possibly being TRBD2 (6 bases). CDR3 length: 12 residues. Trimming shortened V by 3 bases and J by 6 bases, and 7 bases separated the two germline ends. Germline CDR1 is SGHDT and CDR2 is YYEEEE. The CDR3 coding sequence is TGTGCCAGCAGCTCCGGGGGCAATGAGCAGTTCTTC. This codes for CASSSGGNEQFF.

This chain joins TRBV5-1 and TRBJ1-2, with a tentative D call TRBD1 (6 bases). There are 13 residues in the CDR3. Germline assignment: CDR1 SGHRS and CDR2 YFSETQ. With 3 bases removed from V and 3 bases from J, the gap between germline ends came to 9 bases. This CDR3 is CASSYRVDYGYTF. CDR3 sequence (DNA): TGCGCCAGCAGCTACAGGGTCGACTATGGCTACACCTTC.

The J gene is TRBJ2-7, the V gene TRBV11-2; 7 nucleotides agree with TRBD1. Germline V gene data show CDR1 as SGHAT and CDR2 as FQNNGV. V dropped 5 bases and J dropped 3; count of bases not matched to a gene: 1. This CDR3 contains 12 residues. CDR3 region: CASSGDSYEQYF. The CDR3 DNA is TGTGCCAGCAGCGGGGACAGCTACGAGCAGTACTTC. Full variable domain (remainder filled in from reference TRBV11-2 and TRBJ2-7): EAGVAQSPRYKIIEKRQSVAFWCNPISGHATLYWYQQILGQGPKLLIQFQNNGVVDDSQLPKDRFSAERLKGVDSTLKIQPAKLEDSAVYLCASSGDSYEQYFGPGTRLTVT.

This chain connects TRBV27 to TRBJ2-3, with 8 bases lining up with TRBD2. The CDR3 has 16 amino acids. V shed 3 bases, J shed 6 bases, and the junction held 11 bases outside the gene matches. Germline V gene data show CDR1 as MNHEY and CDR2 as SMNVEV (reference sequence). CDR3: CASSFVLAGPEDTQYF. The CDR3 bases are TGTGCCAGCAGTTTCGTCCTAGCGGGCCCAGAGGATACGCAGTATTTT.

This chain connects TRBV30 to TRBJ1-2, with D perhaps TRBD1 (6 bases). This CDR3 has 14 amino acids. V was pared by 0 bases and J by 3 bases, with 11 bases between. From germline, CDR1 is GTSNPN and CDR2 SVGIG (reference sequence). CDR3 protein: CAWSVLGHHYGYTF. The CDR3 DNA sequence: TGTGCCTGGAGTGTATTGGGACACCACTATGGCTACACCTTC.

The V and J genes are TRBV4-1 and TRBJ2-1; 9 nucleotides align to TRBD2. V shed 1 base, J shed 8 bases, and the junction held 9 bases outside the gene matches. Germline-derived CDR1 and CDR2 are MGHRA and YSYEKL. This CDR3 has 16 residues. In nucleotides, the CDR3 is TGCGCCAGCAGCCAAGTGAGGGTAGCGGGAGTTGATGAGCAGTTCTTC. Translation: CASSQVRVAGVDEQFF.

V gene TRBV6-1 combines with J gene TRBJ1-1; no definite D call. In germline, CDR1 is MNHNS, CDR2 SASEGT. V shed 7 bases and J shed 6 bases, with 15 bases lying between them. CDR3 length: 13 residues. The CDR3 bases are TGTGCCAGCATGCCAATCGTTTCGGCTGAAGCTTTCTTT. Its translation: CASMPIVSAEAFF.

The J gene is TRBJ1-6, the V gene TRBV7-2, with D perhaps TRBD1 (6 bases). Germline V lookup: CDR1 SGHTA, CDR2 FQGNSA. The CDR3 totals 15 residues. Trimming pared 3 bases from V and 2 bases from J, leaving 8 bases between. CDR3 sequence reads: CASSFGGTYNSPLHF. CDR3 in DNA: TGTGCCAGCAGCTTTGGGGGCACCTATAATTCACCCCTCCACTTT.

Only one count was recorded for this clone. This chain joins TRBV7-2 and TRBJ1-6; 8 bases fit TRBD1. The V gene end was trimmed by 4 bases and the J gene end by 6 bases; junction bases not matched to a gene: 8. Looked up from germline, CDR1 is SGHTA and CDR2 is FQGNSA. The CDR3 contains 16 residues. The DNA of the CDR3 is TGTGCCAGCAGCTCCGAAGGGACAGGCTTTAATTCACCCCTCCACTTT. It is translated as CASSSEGTGFNSPLHF.

The J gene is TRBJ1-2, the V gene TRBV7-2; 8 positions match TRBD1. This CDR3 contains 15 residues. The V segment lost 5 bases and the J segment 3 bases; nucleotides outside the gene matches: 8. CDR1 SGHTA and CDR2 FQGNSA come from the germline V gene. The CDR3 coding sequence is TGTGCCAGCAGCACCCGGACAGGGTCTTACTATGGCTACACCTTC. Encoded protein: CASSTRTGSYYGYTF.

This chain joins TRBV7-2 and TRBJ2-1; weak D call: TRBD1 (5 bases). V lost 6 bases and J 10 bases, leaving 22 bases between the germline ends. This CDR3 region has 15 residues. CDR1 SGHTA and CDR2 FQGNSA come from the germline V gene. The CDR3: CASRSGNGPRPEQFF. The CDR3 DNA follows: TGTGCCAGCAGATCAGGGAATGGCCCGCGCCCCGAGCAGTTCTTC.

On this clone itself: A read error may account for a junction end that differs from germline. The chain employs TRBV7-3 and TRBJ2-3; tentative D call: TRBD2 (6 bases). The CDR3 spans 14 residues. Germline assignment: CDR1 SGHTA and CDR2 FQGTGA. DNA for the CDR3: TGTGCCAGCAGCCTAACTAGCAATACAGATACGCAGTATTTT. This encodes CASSLTSNTDTQYF. Full variable domain (missing parts from reference TRBV7-3 and TRBJ2-3): GAGVSQTPSNKVTEKGKYVELRCDPISGHTALYWYRQSLGQGPEFLIYFQGTGAADDSGLPNDRFFAVRPEGSVSTLKIQRTERGDSAVYLCASSLTSNTDTQYFGPGTRLTVL.

CDR3 protein: CASSLGAGTNYEQYF. The DNA of the CDR3 is TGTGCCAGCAGCTTGGGAGCGGGGACCAACTACGAGCAGTACTTC. The chain combines TRBV7-2 with TRBJ2-7; TRBD2 aligns across 7 bases. V lost 3 bases to trimming and J lost 3 bases; unmatched junction nucleotides: 8. CDR3 length equals 15 residues. The germline CDR1 and CDR2 sequences are SGHTA and FQGNSA.